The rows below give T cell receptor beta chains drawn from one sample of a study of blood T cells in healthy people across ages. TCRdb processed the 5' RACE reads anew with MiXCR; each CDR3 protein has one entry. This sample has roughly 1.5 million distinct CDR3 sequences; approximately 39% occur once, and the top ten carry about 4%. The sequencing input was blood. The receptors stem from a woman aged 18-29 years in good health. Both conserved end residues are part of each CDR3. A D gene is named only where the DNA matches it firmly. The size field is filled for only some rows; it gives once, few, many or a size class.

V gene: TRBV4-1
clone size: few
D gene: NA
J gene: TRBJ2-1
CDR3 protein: CASQAAVPRGSYNEQFF
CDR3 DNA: TGCGCCAGTCAGGCGGCGGTCCCCAGGGGCTCCTACAATGAGCAGTTCTTC

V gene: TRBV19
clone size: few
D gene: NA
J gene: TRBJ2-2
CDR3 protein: CASSPQSGELFF
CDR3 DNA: TGTGCCAGTAGTCCCCAATCCGGGGAGCTGTTTTTT

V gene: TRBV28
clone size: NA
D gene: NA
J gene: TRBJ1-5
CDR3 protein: CASSLSAFEGVPQHF
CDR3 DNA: TGTGCCAGCAGTTTAAGCGCTTTTGAGGGTGTGCCCCAGCATTTT

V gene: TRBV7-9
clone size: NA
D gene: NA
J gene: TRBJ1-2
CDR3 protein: CASSPDRGTGYTF
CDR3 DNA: TGTGCCAGCAGCCCCGATAGAGGGACAGGCTACACCTTC

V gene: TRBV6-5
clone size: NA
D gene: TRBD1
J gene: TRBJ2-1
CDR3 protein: CASSYSRQGRGNEQFF
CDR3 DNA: TGTGCCAGCAGTTACTCGAGACAGGGGCGAGGCAATGAGCAGTTCTTC

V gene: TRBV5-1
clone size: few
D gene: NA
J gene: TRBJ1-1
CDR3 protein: CASSLGGGGEAFF
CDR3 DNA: TGCGCCAGCAGCTTGGGGGGTGGCGGTGAAGCTTTCTTT

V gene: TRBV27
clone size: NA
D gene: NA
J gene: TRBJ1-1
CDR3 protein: CASFDGTDVNTEAFF
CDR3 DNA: TGTGCCAGCTTCGACGGGACGGACGTGAACACTGAAGCTTTCTTT

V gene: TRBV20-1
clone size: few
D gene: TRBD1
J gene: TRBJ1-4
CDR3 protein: CSARVWSGTGDEKLFF
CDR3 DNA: TGCAGTGCTAGAGTCTGGAGTGGGACAGGGGATGAAAAACTGTTTTTT

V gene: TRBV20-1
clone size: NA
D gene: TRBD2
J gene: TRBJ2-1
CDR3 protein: CSARDPGSGGYNEQFF
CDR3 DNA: TGCAGTGCTAGAGATCCGGGTAGCGGGGGGTACAATGAGCAGTTCTTC

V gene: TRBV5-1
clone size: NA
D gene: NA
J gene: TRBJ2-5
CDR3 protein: CASSPTRPETQYF
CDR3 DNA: TGCGCCAGCAGCCCGACTAGACCAGAGACCCAGTACTTC

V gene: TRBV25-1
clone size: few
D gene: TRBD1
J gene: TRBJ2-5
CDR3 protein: CASSDAGTGGADGRETQYF
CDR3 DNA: TGTGCCAGCAGTGACGCCGGGACAGGGGGCGCGGATGGACGAGAGACCCAGTACTTC

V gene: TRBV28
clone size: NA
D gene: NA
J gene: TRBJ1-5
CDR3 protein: CASDQRVGQPQHF
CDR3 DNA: TGTGCCAGCGATCAGCGGGTTGGCCAGCCCCAGCATTTT

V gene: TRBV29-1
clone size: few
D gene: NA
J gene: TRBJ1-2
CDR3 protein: CSVDGEAGYTF
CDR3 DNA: TGCAGCGTTGACGGGGAAGCTGGCTACACCTTC

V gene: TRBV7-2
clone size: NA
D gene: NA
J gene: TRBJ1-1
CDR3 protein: CASSFTAYTEAFF
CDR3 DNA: TGTGCCAGCAGCTTCACGGCCTACACTGAAGCTTTCTTT

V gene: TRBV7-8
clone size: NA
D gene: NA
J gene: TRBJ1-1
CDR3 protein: CASSPLDSGAEAFF
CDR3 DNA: TGCGCCAGCAGCCCCTTGGACTCGGGGGCTGAAGCTTTCTTT

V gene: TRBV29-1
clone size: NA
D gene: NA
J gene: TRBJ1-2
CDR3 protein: CSVEKRGGYTF
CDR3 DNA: TGCAGCGTTGAAAAAAGGGGCGGCTACACCTTC

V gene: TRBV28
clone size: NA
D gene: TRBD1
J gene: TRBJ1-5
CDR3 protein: CASLNQGASNQPQHF
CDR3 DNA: TGTGCCAGTTTGAACCAGGGGGCGTCTAATCAGCCCCAGCATTTT

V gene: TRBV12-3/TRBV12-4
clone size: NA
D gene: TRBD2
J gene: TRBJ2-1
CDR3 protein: CAGSFFRGLAGVEQFF
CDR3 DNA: TGTGCCGGCAGTTTTTTTAGGGGACTAGCGGGAGTTGAGCAGTTCTTC

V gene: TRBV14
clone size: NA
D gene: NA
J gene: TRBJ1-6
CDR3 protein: CASSQDLRGWGLHF
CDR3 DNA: TGTGCCAGCAGCCAAGACCTTCGGGGTTGGGGACTCCACTTT

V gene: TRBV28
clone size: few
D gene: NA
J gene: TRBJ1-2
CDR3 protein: CASSPRHPAHGYTF
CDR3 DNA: TGTGCCAGCAGTCCCAGACACCCCGCTCACGGCTACACCTTC

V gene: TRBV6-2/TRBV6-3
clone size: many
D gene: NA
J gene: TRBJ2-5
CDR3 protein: CASSYSYIGVQETQYF
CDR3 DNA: TGTGCCAGCAGTTACTCGTATATCGGGGTCCAAGAGACCCAGTACTTC

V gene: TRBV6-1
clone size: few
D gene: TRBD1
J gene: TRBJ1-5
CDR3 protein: CASRGQGAGNQPQHF
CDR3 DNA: TGTGCCAGCAGGGGACAGGGGGCCGGCAATCAGCCCCAGCATTTT

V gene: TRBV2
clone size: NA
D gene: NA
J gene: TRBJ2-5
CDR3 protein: CASRVGVYNEQYF
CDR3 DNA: TGTGCCAGCAGGGTGGGAGTCTACAATGAGCAGTACTTC

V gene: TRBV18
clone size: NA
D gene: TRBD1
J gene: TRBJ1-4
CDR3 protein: CTSSPPDRVVATNEKLFF
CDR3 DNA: TGTACCAGCTCACCTCCCGACAGGGTAGTTGCAACTAATGAAAAACTGTTTTTT

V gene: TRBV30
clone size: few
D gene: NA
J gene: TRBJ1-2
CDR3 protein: CAWSQGYGYTF
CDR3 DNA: TGTGCCTGGAGCCAAGGCTATGGCTACACCTTC

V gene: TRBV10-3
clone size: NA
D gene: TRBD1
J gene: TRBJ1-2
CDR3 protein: CAISESGTGVYGYTF
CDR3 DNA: TGTGCCATCAGTGAGTCCGGGACAGGGGTTTATGGCTACACCTTC

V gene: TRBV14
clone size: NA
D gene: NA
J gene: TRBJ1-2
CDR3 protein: CASSHSSGRERDGYTF
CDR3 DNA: TGTGCCAGCAGCCATTCCTCAGGGAGGGAACGGGATGGCTACACCTTC

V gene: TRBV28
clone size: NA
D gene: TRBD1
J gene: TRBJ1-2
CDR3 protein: CASSLGQGMGYTF
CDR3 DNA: TGTGCCAGCAGCCTAGGACAGGGGATGGGCTACACCTTC

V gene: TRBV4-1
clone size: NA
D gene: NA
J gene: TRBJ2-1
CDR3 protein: CASSQDRSGYNEQFF
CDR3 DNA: TGCGCCAGCAGCCAAGATAGGTCAGGATACAATGAGCAGTTCTTC

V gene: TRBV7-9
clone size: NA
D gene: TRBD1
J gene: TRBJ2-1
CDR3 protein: CASGGSTGSSYNEQFF
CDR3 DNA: TGTGCCAGCGGGGGATCGACAGGGAGCTCCTACAATGAGCAGTTCTTC

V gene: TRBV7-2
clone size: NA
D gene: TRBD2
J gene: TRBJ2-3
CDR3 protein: CASSMLAGGTTDTQYF
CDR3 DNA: TGTGCCAGCAGCATGCTAGCGGGGGGGACCACAGATACGCAGTATTTT

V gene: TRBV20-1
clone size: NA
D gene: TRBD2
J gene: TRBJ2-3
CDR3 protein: CSVTGLAGGPTDTQYF
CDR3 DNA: TGCAGTGTTACGGGACTAGCGGGGGGCCCCACAGATACGCAGTATTTT

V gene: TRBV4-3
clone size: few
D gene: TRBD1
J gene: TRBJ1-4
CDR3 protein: CASSLGATGVAEKLFF
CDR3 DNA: TGCGCCAGCAGCCTCGGGGCGACAGGGGTGGCTGAAAAACTGTTTTTT

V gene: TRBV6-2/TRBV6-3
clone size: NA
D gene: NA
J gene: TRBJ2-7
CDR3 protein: CASSPMGITYNEQYF
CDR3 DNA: TGTGCCAGCAGTCCCATGGGTATCACCTACAATGAGCAGTACTTC

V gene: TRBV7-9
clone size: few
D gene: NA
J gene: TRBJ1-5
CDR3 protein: CASSLEGGLNQPQHF
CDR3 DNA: TGTGCCAGCAGCTTAGAAGGGGGGCTAAATCAGCCCCAGCATTTT

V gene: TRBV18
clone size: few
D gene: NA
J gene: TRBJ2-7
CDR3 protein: CASSPLNYEQYF
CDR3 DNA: TGTGCCAGCTCACCACTGAACTACGAGCAGTACTTC